This T cell receptor (beta chain) was observed in a study of blood T cell repertoires in COVID-19. Sequencing used immunoSEQ multiplex PCR; TCRdb keeps in-frame clones, though not all of them. Here the sample spans some 280,000 clones, approximately 88% being singletons. This CDR3 contains 18 residues. Per germline, CDR1 SGHAT and CDR2 FQNNGV. The ends lost 2 bases at V and 4 bases at J; junction bases unmatched: 8. The TCR originated in a woman aged 40 to 50 who had recovered from COVID-19. Sequenced sample: peripheral blood. The chain is built from TRBV11-2 and TRBJ2-2; 12 bases fit TRBD1. CDR3 residues: CASSLRDRGLLGTGELFF. CDR3 sequence (DNA): TGTGCCAGCAGCTTAAGGGACAGGGGGCTGTTGGGCACCGGGGAGCTGTTTTTT.